The source of this TCR beta chain is a study of blood T cell repertoires in COVID-19. The protocol was immunoSEQ multiplex PCR, while the TCRdb copy is restricted to in-frame clones and leaves out a portion. The sample contains 250,000 to 350,000 clones, roughly 90% of which appear only once. The junction had 17 bases not matched to a gene; V was cut back by 0 bases and J by 6 bases. Germline values: CDR1 SGHRS, CDR2 YFSETQ. The CDR3 contains 18 residues. This TCR was recovered from a woman aged 50 to 60 who had been exposed to COVID-19. The sequencing sample was made of PBMCs or T cells enriched from blood (not recorded which). V gene TRBV5-1 combines with J gene TRBJ2-7; 8 positions match TRBD1. The CDR3 reads CASSLEYTGAGGVGEQYF. The DNA for the CDR3 is TGCGCCAGCAGCTTGGAATATACGGGGGCAGGGGGCGTAGGCGAGCAGTACTTC.